The subject of this entry is one T cell receptor beta chain. One end of the junction fails to match germline, which may point to a read error. Time point specified: patch test 2, 6 weeks after DPC sensitization. The sample's treatment: therapeutic diphenylcyclopropenone sensitization with weekly scalp DPC. Each patch-test visit's blood sample preceded patch application. Germline CDR1 SGHRS, CDR2 YFSETQ. The CDR3 is 13 amino acids. Using its own MiXCR run on the RACE reads, TCRdb lists one record per CDR3 protein. This sample has 75,000 to 95,000 distinct CDR3 sequences, with about 11% found just once. The data were obtained in a study of human T cells and chemical hapten exposure. Whole-study context: Investigators sensitized approximately 2 cm by approximately 2 cm of upper inner arm skin with 2% DPC.

The TCR sequence derives from a man aged 40-49 years with alopecia areata. Some clones in this sample may be carry-over from other donors' samples. The material was whole blood, obtained in connection with sensitization to the hapten diphenylcyclopropenone (DPC). V is TRBV5-1 and J is TRBJ1-4; weak D call: TRBD1 (5 bases). This chain's CDR3 is CASSLEGSEQLFF. CDR3 DNA sequence: TGCGCCAGCAGCTTGGAGGGGAGTGAACAACTGTTTTTT.